One sample yielded the 2 T cell receptor beta chains listed below, sequenced in a study of human T cells and chemical hapten exposure. Whole blood, unfractionated, served as the material for total RNA extraction. One entry per CDR3 protein, called by TCRdb with MiXCR from the 5' RACE reads. This sample has approximately 81,000 distinct CDR3 sequences, with under 10% found just once. Every receptor here comes from a male donor in good health.

Many counts were recorded for this clonotype. The gene calls are TRBV7-9 and TRBJ2-1; a possible D gene is TRBD1 (6 bases). From germline, CDR1 is SEHNR and CDR2 FQNEAQ (reference sequence). The CDR3 has 11 residues. V gave up 5 bases and J gave up 12 bases, with 11 bases separating them. CDR3 residues: CASSETGPQFF. The DNA of the CDR3 is TGTGCCAGCAGCGAAACAGGGCCGCAGTTCTTC.

This clonotype has a count of ten or more. This CDR3 reads CASSYILGQDTQYF. The DNA of the CDR3 is TGTGCCAGCAGTTACATCCTCGGGCAAGATACGCAGTATTTT. The gene calls are TRBV6-6 and TRBJ2-3; D not certain. The germline V gene encodes CDR1 MNHNY and CDR2 SVGAGI (reference sequence). Deletions cut 2 bases from V and 5 bases from J, with 11 bases between. This CDR3 spans 14 amino acids.